The 18 T cell receptor beta chains listed next were all sequenced from one sample in a study of blood T cell repertoires in COVID-19. Sequencing was performed with immunoSEQ multiplex PCR; in TCRdb, only in-frame clones are kept and a portion is missing. The sample holds approximately 250,000 clones, roughly 88% seen once. The sequencing input was PBMCs or T cells enriched from blood (not recorded which). These receptors were collected from a woman aged 40 to 55 with acute COVID-19.

This chain links TRBV28 with TRBJ1-1; TRBD1 is a possible D gene (6 bases). Per germline, CDR1 MDHEN and CDR2 SYDVKM. The V end lost 6 bases, the J end lost 9 bases, and 17 bases lay between the germline ends. The CDR3 spans 13 residues. DNA of the CDR3: TGTGCCAGCAGCGCTAACAGGGTTAGCCAAGCTTTCTTT. Translated, it gives CASSANRVSQAFF.

The genes are TRBV30 and TRBJ1-4; 8 bases map to TRBD1. CDR3 length: 13 residues. V was pared by 4 bases and J by 4 bases, with 2 bases of the junction left unmatched. Germline loops: CDR1 GTSNPN, CDR2 SVGIG (reference sequence). Here the CDR3 reads CAWKDRDNEKLFF. The CDR3 DNA is TGTGCCTGGAAGGACAGGGATAATGAAAAACTGTTTTTT.

The rearrangement joins TRBV6-5 to TRBJ2-5; a possible D gene is TRBD1 (6 bases). The length of the CDR3 is 12 residues. The V and J ends lost 4 bases and 5 bases respectively, with 8 bases between them. Germline lookup yields CDR1 MNHEY and CDR2 SVGAGI. In DNA form, the CDR3 reads TGTGCCAGCAGTTTTCAGGGGGAGACCCAGTACTTC. Its protein is CASSFQGETQYF.

The chain carries TRBV24-1 and TRBJ2-1; the match to TRBD1 covers 10 bases. V gave up 9 bases and J gave up 2 bases; unmatched junction bases: 6. CDR3 length equals 15 residues. Germline V gene data show CDR1 as KGHDR and CDR2 as SFDVKD. CDR3 DNA sequence: TGTGCCACCGACGCCGGGACAGGGGCCTACAATGAGCAGTTCTTC. It is translated as CATDAGTGAYNEQFF.

This rearrangement joins TRBV6-5 to TRBJ2-7; 7 bases align to TRBD1. With 4 bases clipped from V and 2 bases from J, the junction kept 2 bases outside the gene matches. Germline lookup yields CDR1 MNHEY and CDR2 SVGAGI. The CDR3 spans 13 residues. This CDR3 reads CASSSGQTYEQYF. CDR3 sequence (DNA): TGTGCCAGCAGTTCGGGACAGACCTACGAGCAGTACTTC.

This clone has a handful of counts. V is TRBV19 and J is TRBJ2-6; a possible D gene is TRBD1 (7 bases). Germline V CDR1 and CDR2: LNHDA, SQIVND (reference sequence). The CDR3 length is 16 residues. V lost 7 bases and J 1 base, leaving 14 bases between the germline ends. The CDR3, as DNA: TGTGCCAGTACCCAGGAGGGGGCGTCTGGGGCCAACGTCCTGACTTTC. This translates into CASTQEGASGANVLTF.

This clone was recorded only once. This sequence joins TRBV24-1 and TRBJ2-3; a possible D gene is TRBD1 (5 bases). Trimming cost V 0 bases and J 6 bases, with 27 bases left between them. The CDR3 covers 20 residues. Germline V gene lookup returns CDR1 KGHDR and CDR2 SFDVKD. The CDR3 loop reads CATSDLHGRGAQSSLDTQYF. The CDR3 DNA is TGTGCCACCAGTGATTTGCATGGGCGTGGGGCCCAATCAAGCCTCGATACGCAGTATTTT.

V gene TRBV5-1 combines with J gene TRBJ1-2, with no clear D. V was clipped by 0 bases and J by 2 bases, with 8 bases between them. Germline values: CDR1 SGHRS, CDR2 YFSETQ. The CDR3 extends over 14 amino acids. Written as DNA, the CDR3 is TGCGCCAGCAGCTTGGTCGGCGGGAACTATGGCTACACCTTC. It is translated as CASSLVGGNYGYTF.

The V gene is TRBV6-2 or TRBV6-3, the J gene TRBJ2-7; D is possibly TRBD2 (6 bases). The CDR3 extends over 15 amino acids. CDR1 and CDR2 from the germline V gene are MNHEY and SVGEGT. V lost 2 bases, J lost 3 bases, and 14 bases lay in between. For the CDR3, the DNA is TGTGCCAGCAGTTACGCGTCGGTGGGGGGCTACGAGCAGTACGTC. Its translation is CASSYASVGGYEQYV.

The chain recombines TRBV4-2 with TRBJ1-5; TRBD1 is a possible D gene (5 bases). V was cut by 0 bases and J by 5 bases, with 14 bases left in between. The CDR3 is 16 residues long. CDR1 LGHNA and CDR2 YNFKEQ come from the germline V gene. CDR3 bases: TGTGCCAGCAGCCAAGACCTTATTGGGGCGCATCAGCCCCAGCATTTT. Translated: CASSQDLIGAHQPQHF.

The chain has TRBV2 and TRBJ2-7; D is unclear. V lost 5 bases, J lost 4 bases, and 18 bases lay in between. The CDR3 spans 15 residues. Germline loops: CDR1 SNHLY, CDR2 FYNNEI. The CDR3 loop reads CASSSFLGGGYEQYF. CDR3 coding DNA: TGTGCCAGCAGTTCCTTTTTGGGTGGCGGTTACGAGCAGTACTTC.

The rearrangement uses TRBV30 and TRBJ1-3, with no clear D. Trimming removed 3 bases at V and 4 bases at J, with 16 bases between. The germline CDR1 and CDR2 sequences are GTSNPN and SVGIG (reference sequence). The CDR3 is made up of 15 amino acids. This chain's CDR3 is CAWRHYQKIGNTIYF. CDR3 nucleotides: TGTGCCTGGAGGCACTACCAAAAGATAGGAAACACCATATATTTT.

V and J are TRBV5-1 and TRBJ2-1, with TRBD1 identical over 9 bases. Germline loops: CDR1 SGHRS, CDR2 YFSETQ. The length of the CDR3 is 16 residues. V lost 4 bases, J lost 8 bases, and 13 bases stayed unmatched. CDR3 region: CASSHSGTGPSHEQFF. The DNA for the CDR3 is TGCGCCAGCAGCCACTCCGGGACAGGGCCGTCACATGAGCAGTTCTTC.

The chain has TRBV19 and TRBJ2-2, with a tentative D call TRBD1 (5 bases). CDR1 is LNHDA, CDR2 SQIVND, per germline (reference sequence). This CDR3 is built from 15 residues. Trimming pared 3 bases from V and 1 base from J, leaving 9 bases between. This CDR3 is CASSIGQGNTGELFF. CDR3 coding DNA: TGTGCCAGTAGTATTGGCCAGGGGAACACCGGGGAGCTGTTTTTT.

The chain uses TRBV18 and TRBJ1-5; 7 nucleotides line up with TRBD1. Looked up from germline, CDR1 is KGHSH and CDR2 is LQKENI. V was clipped by 5 bases and J by 7 bases; unmatched bases: 5. This CDR3 is 13 amino acids long. The CDR3 coding sequence is TGTGCCAGCTCAACGCAGGGGGACCAGCCCCAGCATTTT. Translating gives CASSTQGDQPQHF.

This sequence joins TRBV28 and TRBJ1-5; D is unclear. Germline V gene lookup returns CDR1 MDHEN and CDR2 SYDVKM. The V and J ends lost 6 bases and 6 bases respectively, with 15 bases between them. There are 14 residues in the CDR3. The DNA of the CDR3 is TGTGCCAGCAGCCTAGGCGGGGATACTCAGCCCCAGCATTTT. As protein: CASSLGGDTQPQHF.

V is TRBV7-8 and J is TRBJ1-5; D is ambiguous. This CDR3 is 17 amino acids long. Per the germline V gene, CDR1 is SGHVS and CDR2 is FQNEAQ. Trimming pared 1 base from V and 3 bases from J, leaving 16 bases between. In nucleotides, the CDR3 is TGTGCCAGCAGCTTAGAAGGACTGGGATTCGCCAATCAGCCCCAGCATTTT. Its protein product is CASSLEGLGFANQPQHF.

This clone was seen more than once but under ten times. In DNA form, the CDR3 reads TGCGCCAGCAGCTCGGGGGACAGGGAACGCGAGCAGTACTTC. This gives the protein CASSSGDREREQYF. The chain employs TRBV5-1 and TRBJ2-7, with 9 positions matching TRBD1. J lost 6 bases, V lost 3 bases, and 7 bases had no gene match. The CDR3 has 14 residues. Germline CDR1 SGHRS, CDR2 YFSETQ.